This TCR beta chain was sequenced in a study of blood T cell repertoires in COVID-19. Study summary: From the United States, Italy and Spain came samples of acute and convalescent COVID-19. T cells, B-cell-depleted T cells, or PBMCs provided the cDNA or gDNA that served as material.

CDR1 and CDR2 (germline): SGHRS, YFSETQ. V shed 3 bases, J shed 6 bases, and the junction held 5 bases outside the gene matches. This CDR3 has 15 amino acids. Sequenced by immunoSEQ multiplex PCR; TCRdb stores in-frame clones only, minus some. The sample gives 150,000 to 200,000 clones, more than 70% of which show up once; roughly 6% is in the top ten. The gene calls are TRBV5-1 and TRBJ2-1; TRBD2 matches at 11 bases. The TCR sequence derives from a man aged 40-55 years with active or convalescent COVID-19. The specimen was peripheral blood. CDR3 coding DNA: TGCGCCAGCAGCTCTAGCGGGGGGTCCAGCAATGAGCAGTTCTTC. It translates to CASSSSGGSSNEQFF.